The following is a T cell receptor beta chain sequence with its context. These data come from a study of blood T cell repertoires in COVID-19. The CDR3 consists of 14 residues. Trimming left V 3 bases short and J 3 bases short, with 11 bases between. CDR1 is DFQATT and CDR2 is SNEGSKA in the germline V gene (reference sequence). Repertoires were generated with immunoSEQ multiplex PCR, while TCRdb's copy carries only in-frame clones and drops some. The data show under 200,000 clones, around four fifths seen once. The sequence was obtained from a woman in her seventies with COVID-19, enrolled during active disease. The gene calls are TRBV20-1 and TRBJ1-4; TRBD1 might be the D (6 bases). Input material: peripheral blood. CDR3 DNA: TGCAGTGCTAGTCACAGGGCAGCTAATGAAAAACTGTTTTTT. This sequence encodes CSASHRAANEKLFF.